Presented here are 17 T cell receptor beta chains from one specimen sequenced in a study of vaccination and CD4 T cells after COVID-19. Cultured CD4+ T cell DNA underwent sequencing with the Oncomine TCR Beta short-read assay. TCRdb re-called the PCR reads with MiXCR, one entry per CDR3 protein. The repertoire holds around 15,000 distinct CDR3 sequences, with 35% as singletons. Antigens of these TCRs are unknown. As to treatment: roughly nine-day PBMC culture with coronavirus spike peptide pools or control peptides (ViraFEST assay). The sequencing input was cultured CD4+ T cells from blood. The receptors shown here come from a human donor with COVID-19.

This chain joins TRBV27 and TRBJ2-7; TRBD1 matches at 8 bases. CDR3 length: 16 residues. CDR1 MNHEY and CDR2 SMNVEV come from the germline V gene (reference sequence). V dropped 2 bases and J dropped 6; count of bases not matched to a gene: 12. CDR3 in amino acids: CASSLADRGPLSEQYF. In DNA form, the CDR3 reads TGTGCCAGCAGTTTAGCCGACAGGGGTCCCCTTTCCGAGCAGTACTTC.

The V and J genes are TRBV20-1 and TRBJ2-3; weak D call: TRBD1 (6 bases). This CDR3 contains 14 residues. Germline V gives CDR1 DFQATT, CDR2 SNEGSKA (reference sequence). Trimming stripped 7 bases from V and 3 bases from J, with 17 bases between. The CDR3 DNA reads as TGCAGTGTTAACAAACAGGGTATGACAGATACGCAGTATTTT. Amino acids: CSVNKQGMTDTQYF.

The chain uses TRBV6-1 and TRBJ1-2; D is unresolved. Trimming removed 6 bases at V and 7 bases at J, with 18 bases between. The CDR3 runs to 14 residues. Germline V CDR1 and CDR2: MNHNS, SASEGT. CDR3 sequence reads: CASRWSGLAGGYTF. The DNA of the CDR3 is TGTGCCAGCAGGTGGTCTGGCCTCGCGGGTGGCTACACCTTC.

By share, this clonotype counts as medium-sized. The V and J genes are TRBV15 and TRBJ1-5; 7 bases fit TRBD1. The germline CDR1 and CDR2 sequences are LNHNV and YYDKDF (reference sequence). This CDR3 is built from 15 residues. V was clipped by 3 bases and J by 6 bases; unmatched bases: 8. CDR3 coding DNA: TGTGCCACCAGCAGGGATAGGGGGCGCGGTCAGCCCCAGCATTTT. Translating it yields CATSRDRGRGQPQHF.

This clonotype is deemed medium-sized. The chain couples TRBV20-1 to TRBJ1-5; 9 positions agree with TRBD1. CDR3 length: 13 residues. The ends lost 3 bases at V and 5 bases at J; junction bases unmatched: 2. Germline lookup yields CDR1 DFQATT and CDR2 SNEGSKA (reference sequence). CDR3 nucleotide sequence: TGCAGTGCTAGGGACAGGGGCGATCAGCCCCAGCATTTT. Translating gives CSARDRGDQPQHF.

The J gene is TRBJ1-1, the V gene TRBV11-3, with D maybe TRBD1 (5 bases). The germline CDR1 and CDR2 sequences are SGHNT and YENEEA. This CDR3 contains 14 residues. Trimming removed 5 bases from V and 3 bases from J, with 13 bases in between. CDR3: CASSQRGVDTEAFF. As DNA, the CDR3 is TGTGCCAGCAGCCAACGAGGGGTGGACACTGAAGCTTTCTTT. Full variable domain (missing parts from reference TRBV11-3 and TRBJ1-1): EAGVVQSPRYKIIEKKQPVAFWCNPISGHNTLYWYLQNLGQGPELLIRYENEEAVDDSQLPKDRFSAERLKGVDSTLKIQPAELGDSAVYLCASSQRGVDTEAFFGQGTRLTVV.

The V and J genes are TRBV19 and TRBJ1-6, with unresolved D. The V end was cut by 7 bases, the J end by 6 bases, with 16 bases between. CDR1 LNHDA and CDR2 SQIVND come from the germline V gene (reference sequence). CDR3 length: 15 amino acids. DNA of the CDR3: TGTGCCAGTAAAGAACAGCCGGCCCTTAATTCACCCCTCCACTTT. This codes for CASKEQPALNSPLHF.

The CDR3 reads CASSLDRLALSYEQYF. The CDR3 nucleotides read TGCGCCAGCAGCCTCGACAGACTAGCCCTCTCCTACGAGCAGTACTTC. V usage is TRBV5-1 and J usage is TRBJ2-7; 7 positions match TRBD2. V lost 4 bases to trimming and J lost 0 bases; unmatched junction nucleotides: 10. Looked up from germline, CDR1 is SGHRS and CDR2 is YFSETQ. The CDR3 has 16 amino acids.

This clonotype was counted once. The chain has TRBV7-9 and TRBJ2-4; D is unresolved. This CDR3 is 15 amino acids long. Per the germline V gene, CDR1 is SEHNR and CDR2 is FQNEAQ (reference sequence). The V end lost 1 base, the J end lost 0 bases, and 7 bases lay between the germline ends. The CDR3 is CASSLGGLAKNIQYF. The DNA of the CDR3 is TGTGCCAGCAGCTTAGGTGGGCTAGCCAAAAACATTCAGTACTTC.

This clonotype was detected a few times. The chain combines TRBV20-1 with TRBJ1-3, with D possibly matching TRBD1 (6 bases). Trimming shortened V by 6 bases and J by 2 bases, and 14 bases separated the two germline ends. The CDR3 sequence is 14 residues long. The germline gives CDR1 DFQATT, CDR2 SNEGSKA (reference sequence). CDR3 nucleotides: TGCAGTGCCCCGGCCGGGGGCACTGGAAACACCATATATTTT. Translation: CSAPAGGTGNTIYF.

The chain is built from TRBV3-1 and TRBJ1-2; D is unresolved. CDR1 is LGHDT, CDR2 YNNKEL, per germline (reference sequence). Trimming pared 2 bases from V and 0 bases from J, leaving 10 bases between. CDR3 length equals 15 residues. The CDR3, as DNA: TGTGCCAGCAGCCAACCTCGGGCGGCTAACTATGGCTACACCTTC. Translating gives CASSQPRAANYGYTF. The whole variable domain, filled in from reference TRBV3-1 and TRBJ1-2, reads DTAVSQTPKYLVTQMGNDKSIKCEQNLGHDTMYWYKQDSKKFLKIMFSYNNKELIINETVPNRFSPKSPDKAHLNLHINSLELGDSAVYFCASSQPRAANYGYTFGSGTRLTVV.

By frequency in the sample, this clonotype is medium-sized. The chain joins TRBV27 to TRBJ1-2, with 7 bases identical to TRBD1. The germline gives CDR1 MNHEY, CDR2 SMNVEV (reference sequence). The junction had 11 bases not matched to a gene; V was cut back by 6 bases and J by 4 bases. The CDR3 consists of 15 residues. CDR3 sequence (DNA): TGTGCCAGCAGATATACAGGGGCCGGGAGCTATGGCTACACCTTC. Translated, it gives CASRYTGAGSYGYTF.

This clonotype showed up just a few times. The gene calls are TRBV10-1 and TRBJ2-3; D perhaps matches TRBD1 (6 bases). Germline V gives CDR1 WNHNN, CDR2 SYGVQD (reference sequence). CDR3 length: 13 amino acids. The ends were cut back, 2 bases at V and 5 bases at J, with 8 bases in the middle. The CDR3 protein is CASSETGRDTQYF. The CDR3 nucleotides are TGCGCCAGCAGTGAGACAGGGCGAGATACGCAGTATTTT.

The V and J genes are TRBV2 and TRBJ2-5; D remains ambiguous. Germline V gene lookup returns CDR1 SNHLY and CDR2 FYNNEI. Between the trimmed V and J ends, which lost 6 bases and 4 bases, there was a span of 6 bases. This CDR3 region has 11 residues. This chain's CDR3 is CASRDSETQYF. CDR3 DNA: TGTGCCAGCAGGGATTCAGAGACCCAGTACTTC.

This chain connects TRBV2 to TRBJ2-2; TRBD2 matches 11 bases. This CDR3 region has 16 residues. V lost 6 bases and J lost 6; bases outside the gene matches: 9. The germline V gene has CDR1 SNHLY and CDR2 FYNNEI. CDR3 coding DNA: TGTGCCAGCAGGAAGACTAGCGGGGATCTCTCCGGGGAGCTGTTTTTT. Amino acids: CASRKTSGDLSGELFF.

The chain combines TRBV5-1 with TRBJ2-3; 9 bases map to TRBD2. There are 15 residues in the CDR3. Trimming removed 4 bases from V and 4 bases from J; junction bases left unmatched: 7. Germline assignment: CDR1 SGHRS and CDR2 YFSETQ. CDR3 DNA: TGCGCCAGCAGCCCGCGTCTAGCGGGGCCAGATACGCAGTATTTT. Translating it yields CASSPRLAGPDTQYF.

The chain carries TRBV15 and TRBJ1-6, with D perhaps matching TRBD1 (5 bases). V was shortened by 3 bases and J by 8 bases, with 11 bases between the two germline ends. The germline CDR1 and CDR2 sequences are LNHNV and YYDKDF (reference sequence). This CDR3 has 14 amino acids. Here the CDR3 DNA reads TGTGCCACCAGCAGTGGGGGTTCGGATTCACCCCTCCACTTT. Translation: CATSSGGSDSPLHF.